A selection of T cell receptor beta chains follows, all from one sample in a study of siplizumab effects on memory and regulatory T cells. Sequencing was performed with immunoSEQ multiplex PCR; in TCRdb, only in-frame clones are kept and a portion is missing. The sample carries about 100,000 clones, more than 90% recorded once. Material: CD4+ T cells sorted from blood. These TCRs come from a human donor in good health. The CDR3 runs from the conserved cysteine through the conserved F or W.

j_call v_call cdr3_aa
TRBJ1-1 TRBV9 CASSVASGLNTEAFF
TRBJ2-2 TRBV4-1 CASSPGGANTGELFF
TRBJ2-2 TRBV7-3 CASSFSGGPNTGELFF
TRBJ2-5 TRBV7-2 CASSLGRGGWLLETQYF
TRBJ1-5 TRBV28 CASSPPLGQGISQPQHF
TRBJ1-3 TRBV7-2 CASSLDSPGNTIYF
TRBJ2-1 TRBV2 CASSGTRGYNEQFF
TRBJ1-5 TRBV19 CASSIVTGGAGQPQHF
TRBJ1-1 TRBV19 CASSIAGLGTEAFF
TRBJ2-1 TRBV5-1 CASSLANSGGVSYNEQFF
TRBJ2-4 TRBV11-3 CASSLEGYPGTQFSKNIQYF
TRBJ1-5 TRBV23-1 CASSHGRAGNQPQHF
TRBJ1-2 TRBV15 CATSRDIGVGYTF
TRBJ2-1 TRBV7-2 CASSERGTNEQFF
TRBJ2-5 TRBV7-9 CASSPYYF
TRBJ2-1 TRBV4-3 CASSQESRTDEQFF
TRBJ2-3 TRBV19 CASSIDGQMGMDTQYF
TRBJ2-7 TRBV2 CASSSSEHQYEQYF
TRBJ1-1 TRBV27 CASRNRGQGEAFF
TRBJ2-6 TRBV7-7 CASSPRQGAHAGANVLTF
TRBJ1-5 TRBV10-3 CAISPDRAGQPQHF
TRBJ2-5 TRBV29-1 CSAGGTAETQYF
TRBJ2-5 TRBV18 CASSPPTGAGTQYF
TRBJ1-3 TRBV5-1 CASSAVSGSGNTIYF
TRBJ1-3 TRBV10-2 CASSEPGQVGNTIYF
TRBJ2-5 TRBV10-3 CATGPGGAETQYF